The 27 T cell receptor beta chains reported below all come from one sample, sequenced in a study of regulatory T cells in long-lasting Graves disease. Time point denoted: newly diagnosed GD, antithyroid drugs for less than 3 months. The TCR library used RNA extracted from PBMCs. According to the study, TCR beta libraries were built with iRepertoire HTBI primers and CDR3-region Arm-PCR. Via MiXCR, TCRdb re-called the multiplex PCR reads, giving one row per CDR3 protein. The sample has about 620,000 distinct CDR3 sequences, roughly 15% seen once; the top ten hold approximately 20%. These sequences were also reported in another study, on T cells in Graves' hyperthyroidism and ophthalmopathy.

The sequencing here drew on peripheral blood mononuclear cells (PBMCs), taken at new diagnosis, from a patient treated with antithyroid drugs. Receptors were obtained from a woman in her twenties or thirties with Graves disease.

This chain joins TRBV29-1 and TRBJ2-1; either TRBD1 or TRBD2 may fit D (6 bases each). The ends were cut back, 6 bases at V and 4 bases at J, with 22 bases in the middle. The germline V gene has CDR1 SQVTM and CDR2 ANQGSEA. The CDR3 runs 16 residues. CDR3 in amino acids: CSVRLSAGQNYNEQFF. The CDR3 DNA reads as TGCAGCGTGAGACTATCGGCGGGACAAAATTACAATGAGCAGTTCTTC.

This clonotype came up many times. V is TRBV28 and J is TRBJ2-7; 10 bases are a match to TRBD2. Germline values: CDR1 MDHEN, CDR2 SYDVKM. The CDR3 runs to 15 residues. The trim removed 6 bases at V and 4 bases at J, leaving 9 bases unmatched. The CDR3 nucleotides read TGTGCCAGCAGCGACCCTAGCGGGAGTATATACGAGCAGTACTTC. Translation gives CASSDPSGSIYEQYF.

This clonotype was seen many times. J is TRBJ1-5 and V is TRBV28; no clear D gene. Trimming removed 3 bases at V and 5 bases at J, with 5 bases between. Germline CDR1 reads MDHEN; CDR2 reads SYDVKM. This CDR3 has 12 amino acids. The CDR3 spells CASSFRYQPQHF. The CDR3 DNA reads as TGTGCCAGCAGTTTCCGCTATCAGCCCCAGCATTTT.

This clonotype was recorded at least ten times. The chain joins TRBV28 to TRBJ1-5; D gene uncertain. The V gene's germline CDR1 is MDHEN and CDR2 SYDVKM. The CDR3 has 16 amino acids. Trimming removed 4 bases from V and 7 bases from J, with 20 bases in between. The CDR3 nucleotides are TGTGCCAGCAGTTCCCTTGGTTCGCCCTCCGGCCAGCCCCAGCATTTT. It yields the protein CASSSLGSPSGQPQHF.

The chain links TRBV5-5 to TRBJ2-5, with TRBD2 matching 10 bases. Germline lookup yields CDR1 SGHKS and CDR2 YYEKEE (reference sequence). This CDR3 contains 15 residues. V lost 4 bases, J lost 5 bases, and 8 bases stayed unmatched. The CDR3, as DNA: TGTGCCAGCAGCCAACAAGCGGGAGGGTTCGAGACCCAGTACTTC. Amino acids: CASSQQAGGFETQYF. Variable domain in full (rest from reference TRBV5-5 and TRBJ2-5): DAGVTQSPTHLIKTRGQQVTLRCSPISGHKSVSWYQQVLGQGPQFIFQYYEKEERGRGNFPDRFSARQFPNYSSELNVNALLLGDSALYLCASSQQAGGFETQYFGPGTRLLVL.

This clonotype has ten or more counts. V gene TRBV29-1 combines with J gene TRBJ1-2, with D perhaps TRBD1 (5 bases). V shed 7 bases and J shed 3 bases, with 21 bases lying between them. Germline V CDR1 and CDR2: SQVTM, ANQGSEA. The CDR3 consists of 15 residues. In DNA form, the CDR3 reads TGCAGCGGCGATTCCGGGACGGGATCTCACTATGGCTACACCTTC. It translates to CSGDSGTGSHYGYTF.

V usage is TRBV14 and J usage is TRBJ1-6; D gene ambiguous. Deletions cut 0 bases from V and 7 bases from J, with 10 bases between. This CDR3 region has 15 residues. CDR1 and CDR2 from the germline V gene are SGHDN and FVKESK. The CDR3 is CASSQDQTRNSPLHF. The CDR3 DNA reads TGTGCCAGCAGCCAAGATCAGACAAGAAATTCACCCCTCCACTTT.

This clonotype was found a few times. This chain connects TRBV30 to TRBJ2-2; 8 bases fit TRBD2. The ends lost 8 bases at V and 2 bases at J; junction bases unmatched: 10. The CDR3 is 15 residues long. The germline CDR1 and CDR2 sequences are GTSNPN and SVGIG (reference sequence). CDR3: CARRSGTKNTGELFF. CDR3 in DNA: TGTGCCCGACGTAGCGGGACTAAAAACACCGGGGAGCTGTTTTTT.

Comments on this clonotype: The CDR3 carries no conserved terminal phenylalanine or tryptophan, so it likely arises from a read error. This chain joins TRBV3-1 and TRBJ1-1, with 8 nucleotides matching TRBD1. The V segment lost 4 bases and the J segment 4 bases; nucleotides outside the gene matches: 5. Per the germline V gene, CDR1 is LGHDT and CDR2 is YNNKEL (reference sequence). This CDR3 region has 14 residues. The CDR3 spells CASSRTGGSTEAFL. The DNA for the CDR3 is TGTGCCAGCAGCCGAACAGGGGGTAGCACTGAAGCTTTCCTT.

This clonotype was recorded at least ten times. V gene TRBV11-3 combines with J gene TRBJ2-1, with D possibly called TRBD1 or TRBD2 (6 bases each). Germline V gene data show CDR1 as SGHNT and CDR2 as YENEEA. This CDR3 region has 13 residues. The V gene lost 8 bases and the J gene lost 8 bases, with 16 bases spanning the gap. This CDR3 is CASRGLSSDEQFF. DNA for the CDR3: TGTGCCAGCCGGGGGCTGAGTTCCGATGAGCAGTTCTTC.

This rearrangement joins TRBV5-1 to TRBJ2-2, with D unclear. CDR3 length: 13 amino acids. Germline CDR1 and CDR2: SGHRS and YFSETQ. V dropped 5 bases and J dropped 5 bases, with 10 bases sitting between them. In DNA, the CDR3 is TGCGCCAGCAGTTACACAGTAACCGGGGAGCTGTTTTTT. Protein: CASSYTVTGELFF.

V gene TRBV6-1 combines with J gene TRBJ2-4; possible D gene TRBD1, 5 bases. The CDR3 sequence is 15 residues long. The germline V gene has CDR1 MNHNS and CDR2 SASEGT. Trimming pared 7 bases from V and 7 bases from J, leaving 20 bases between. The CDR3 DNA follows: TGTGCCAGCACGATGACTCACGGAAAGGGGAACATTCAGTACTTC. This codes for CASTMTHGKGNIQYF.

The V gene is TRBV20-1, the J gene TRBJ2-3; possibly TRBD2 for D (5 bases). Trimming left V 3 bases short and J 6 bases short, with 13 bases between. Looked up from germline, CDR1 is DFQATT and CDR2 is SNEGSKA (reference sequence). This CDR3 contains 13 residues. DNA of the CDR3: TGCAGTGCTAGTTCCTTGTGGGAGGATACGCAGTATTTT. Amino acid sequence: CSASSLWEDTQYF.

This chain joins TRBV2 and TRBJ2-1; TRBD2 matches at 14 bases. Judging by the DNA end, TRBJ2-5 fits better; the J call may be wrong. The CDR3 totals 13 residues. Per germline, CDR1 SNHLY and CDR2 FYNNEI. The CDR3 nucleotides are TGTGCCACCTCGGGACTAGCGGGAGTAGCCCAGTACTTC. Amino acid sequence: CATSGLAGVAQYF.

This chain links TRBV27 with TRBJ2-1, with 8 bases matching TRBD2. CDR1 and CDR2 from the germline V gene are MNHEY and SMNVEV (reference sequence). Losses at the gene ends were 10 bases for V and 4 bases for J; bases not matched to a gene: 9. This CDR3 has 14 amino acids. Written as DNA, the CDR3 is TGTGCCACCCGGGGGGGGCGAAGATACAATGAGCAGTTCTTC. Protein sequence: CATRGGRRYNEQFF.

This clonotype was recorded a few times. The chain links TRBV5-5 to TRBJ1-1, with a weak D call TRBD1 (6 bases). CDR3 size: 15 residues. The ends were cut back, 0 bases at V and 6 bases at J, with 15 bases in the middle. Germline CDR1 is SGHKS and CDR2 is YYEKEE (reference sequence). DNA for the CDR3: TGTGCCAGCAGCTTGGCCCGGACGGGGGCGGCTGAAGCTTTCTTT. Protein product: CASSLARTGAAEAFF. Full variable domain (remainder filled in from reference TRBV5-5 and TRBJ1-1): DAGVTQSPTHLIKTRGQQVTLRCSPISGHKSVSWYQQVLGQGPQFIFQYYEKEERGRGNFPDRFSARQFPNYSSELNVNALLLGDSALYLCASSLARTGAAEAFFGQGTRLTVV.

This clonotype turned up a few times. The chain uses TRBV19 and TRBJ2-1; 8 bases match TRBD2. V shed 6 bases, J shed 4 bases, and the junction held 8 bases outside the gene matches. Per the germline V gene, CDR1 is LNHDA and CDR2 is SQIVND (reference sequence). The CDR3 length is 15 residues. CDR3 loop: CASRRASGSYNEQFF. CDR3 bases: TGTGCCAGTAGGAGGGCCAGCGGGAGTTACAATGAGCAGTTCTTC.

This clonotype was counted ten times or more. The CDR3 protein is CASSLSGRASYEQYF. In nucleotides, the CDR3 is TGTGCCAGCAGTTTAAGCGGGAGGGCCTCCTACGAGCAGTACTTC. The chain links TRBV28 to TRBJ2-7, with 10 bases lining up with TRBD2. The V gene's germline CDR1 is MDHEN and CDR2 SYDVKM. This CDR3 comprises 15 residues. Germline trimming cut 2 bases from V and 0 bases from J; bases unmatched to any gene: 1.

The rearrangement uses TRBV11-2 and TRBJ2-1, with TRBD2 identical over 7 bases. Germline assignment: CDR1 SGHAT and CDR2 FQNNGV. Trimming took 2 bases from V and 6 from J; bases not matched to a gene: 7. The CDR3 extends over 15 amino acids. CDR3 loop: CASSLIGGRTNEQFF. The CDR3 DNA follows: TGTGCCAGCAGCTTAATCGGCGGGAGAACCAATGAGCAGTTCTTC.

This clonotype was found many times. The gene calls are TRBV20-1 and TRBJ2-1, with 7 bases matching TRBD2. The germline V gene has CDR1 DFQATT and CDR2 SNEGSKA (reference sequence). With V trimmed by 5 bases and J by 7 bases, 5 bases remained unmatched. The CDR3 is 12 amino acids. The CDR3 DNA is TGCAGTGCTCCCAAAGCGGGGAATGAGCAGTTCTTC. Translation gives CSAPKAGNEQFF.

This clonotype has only a few counts. The chain recombines TRBV14 with TRBJ2-3, with unresolved D. This CDR3 is 13 amino acids long. The ends were cut back, 1 base at V and 15 bases at J, with 17 bases in the middle. Germline CDR1 and CDR2: SGHDN and FVKESK. The CDR3 nucleotides read TGTGCCAGCAGCCAAGTCCCCGGCGCGCGCTCATATTTT. Translated: CASSQVPGARSYF. The variable domain in full, with the rest retrieved from reference TRBV14 and TRBJ2-3, is EAGVTQFPSHSVIEKGQTVTLRCDPISGHDNLYWYRRVMGKEIKFLLHFVKESKQDESGMPNNRFLAERTGGTYSTLKVQPAELEDSGVYFCASSQVPGARSYFGPGTRLTVL.

This clonotype was recorded at least ten times. The J gene is TRBJ2-7, the V gene TRBV6-5, with D perhaps matching TRBD2 (6 bases). V dropped 4 bases and J dropped 6 bases, with 13 bases sitting between them. The length of the CDR3 is 13 residues. Germline loops: CDR1 MNHEY, CDR2 SVGAGI. The CDR3 DNA reads as TGTGCCAGCAGTTTCAGGGAAGCGGGCGAGCAGTACTTC. Protein product: CASSFREAGEQYF.

The chain is built from TRBV24-1 and TRBJ2-1; a possible D gene is TRBD2 (6 bases). CDR1 KGHDR and CDR2 SFDVKD come from the germline V gene. This CDR3 region has 14 residues. V was pared by 3 bases and J by 7 bases, with 12 bases between. The CDR3 nucleotides read TGTGCCACCAGTGATCTCAACGGGAGAAATGAGCAGTTCTTC. As protein: CATSDLNGRNEQFF.

This clonotype was seen at least ten times. This sequence joins TRBV13 and TRBJ1-5; a possible D gene is TRBD1 (6 bases). This CDR3 spans 13 amino acids. V gave up 7 bases and J gave up 5 bases, with 12 bases separating them. Germline CDR1 reads PRHDT; CDR2 reads FYEKMQ (reference sequence). The CDR3, as DNA: TGTGCCAGCACCCGACAGGACCATCAGCCCCAGCATTTT. Its translation is CASTRQDHQPQHF. Supplemented by reference TRBV13 and TRBJ1-5, the full variable domain reads AAGVIQSPRHLIKEKRETATLKCYPIPRHDTVYWYQQGPGQDPQFLISFYEKMQSDKGSIPDRFSAQQFSDYHSELNMSSLELGDSALYFCASTRQDHQPQHFGDGTRLSIL.

The V call is TRBV5-1, the J call TRBJ1-1, with TRBD1 matching over 10 bases. This CDR3 is built from 14 residues. Trimming cost V 4 bases and J 8 bases; bases outside gene matches: 8. Germline loops: CDR1 SGHRS, CDR2 YFSETQ. The DNA for the CDR3 is TGCGCCAGCAGCCCGGACGGGGGACAGGGGGAAGCTTTCTTT. Translating it yields CASSPDGGQGEAFF. Filled out from reference TRBV5-1 and TRBJ1-1, the complete variable domain reads KAGVTQTPRYLIKTRGQQVTLSCSPISGHRSVSWYQQTPGQGLQFLFEYFSETQRNKGNFPGRFSGRQFSNSRSEMNVSTLELGDSALYLCASSPDGGQGEAFFGQGTRLTVV.

The sample holds many counts of this clonotype. This chain uses TRBV7-9 with TRBJ2-7; 9 bases are a match to TRBD1. V shed 6 bases and J 3 bases; nucleotides not matched to a gene: 6. This CDR3 is 14 amino acids long. CDR1 is SEHNR, CDR2 FQNEAQ, per germline (reference sequence). The CDR3 bases are TGTGCCAGCAGTCCATGGGACAGGGTCTACGAGCAGTACTTC. Protein sequence: CASSPWDRVYEQYF.

The chain combines TRBV15 with TRBJ2-1; D is perhaps TRBD1 (6 bases). V was cut by 2 bases and J by 8 bases, with 10 bases left in between. The CDR3 covers 13 residues. Germline CDR1 reads LNHNV; CDR2 reads YYDKDF (reference sequence). In DNA form, the CDR3 reads TGTGCCACCAGCAGACGTACAGGGTATGAGCAGTTCTTC. It codes for CATSRRTGYEQFF.